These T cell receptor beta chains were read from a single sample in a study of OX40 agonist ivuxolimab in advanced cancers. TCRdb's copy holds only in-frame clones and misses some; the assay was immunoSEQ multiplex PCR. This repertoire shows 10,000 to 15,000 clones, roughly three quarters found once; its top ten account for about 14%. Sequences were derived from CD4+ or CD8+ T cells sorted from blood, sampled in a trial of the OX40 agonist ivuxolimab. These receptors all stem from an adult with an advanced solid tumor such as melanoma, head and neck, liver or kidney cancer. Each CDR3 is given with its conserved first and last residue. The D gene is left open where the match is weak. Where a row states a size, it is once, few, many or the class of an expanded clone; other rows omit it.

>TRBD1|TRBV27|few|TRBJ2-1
TGTGCCACTTCGACAGGGTGGTCCAATGAGCAGTTCTTC
CATSTGWSNEQFF
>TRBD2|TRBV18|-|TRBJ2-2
TGTGCCAGCTCAGATCGGGAGGGCCGCACCGGGGAGCTGTTTTTT
CASSDREGRTGELFF
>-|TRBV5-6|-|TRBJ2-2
TGTGCCAGCAGCTTGGATACCGGGGAGCTGTTTTTT
CASSLDTGELFF
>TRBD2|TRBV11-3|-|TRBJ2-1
TGTGCCAGCAGCCGAGGGGGTGGGACTAGCGGGAGGACCCATGAGCAGTTCTTC
CASSRGGGTSGRTHEQFF
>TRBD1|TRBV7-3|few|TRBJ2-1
TGTGCCAGCAGCGACTTCCCGGGACAGGAGCAGTTCTTC
CASSDFPGQEQFF
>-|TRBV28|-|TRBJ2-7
TGTGCCAGCAGTTTTACCTACGAGCAGTACTTC
CASSFTYEQYF
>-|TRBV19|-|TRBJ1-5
TGTGCCAGTAATACCCGGGCCTACCATCAGCCCCAGCATTTT
CASNTRAYHQPQHF
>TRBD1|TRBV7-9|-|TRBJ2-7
TGTGCCAGCAGTTCGCGTAGACAGGGGGGCGACGAGCAGTACTTC
CASSSRRQGGDEQYF
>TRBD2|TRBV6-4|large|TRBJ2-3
TGTGCCAGCGCTAGCGGGGGTGAAGATACGCAGTATTTT
CASASGGEDTQYF
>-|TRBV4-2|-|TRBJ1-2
TGTGCCAGCAGCCAAGACCCGGGGGAAAACTATGGCTACACCTTC
CASSQDPGENYGYTF
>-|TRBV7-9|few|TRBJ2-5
TGTGCCAGCAGAGGAGGACAGAAGCAAGAGACCCAGTACTTC
CASRGGQKQETQYF
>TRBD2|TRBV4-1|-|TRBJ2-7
TGCGCCAGCAGCCCCGGGACTAGCGGGAGCTTGAGCTCCTACGAGCAGTACTTC
CASSPGTSGSLSSYEQYF
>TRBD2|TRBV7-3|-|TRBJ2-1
TGTGCCAGCAGCTTAATGGCGGGACTAGCTGGGGAGCAGTTCTTC
CASSLMAGLAGEQFF